These T cell receptor beta chains were read from a single sample in a study of T-cell memory formation after mild COVID-19. TCRdb reanalysed the 5' RACE reads using MiXCR and keeps one entry per CDR3 protein. Of about 260,000 distinct CDR3 sequences listed, 16% are singletons. The source material was PBMCs or a T cell subset sorted from them (not recorded which). The receptor source for this set is a man between 18 and 29 years old who had mild COVID-19 (a few samples of this study predate the infection). Cell type and time point are not known. CDR3s leave out the opening cysteine and the closing phenylalanine or tryptophan.

v_gene	j_gene	CDR3aa
TRBV6-5	TRBJ2-3	ASSLGWSDTQY
TRBV7-2	TRBJ2-7	ASSPLGAALYEQY
TRBV7-9	TRBJ2-5	ASSPGGRYETQY
TRBV12-3/TRBV12-4	TRBJ2-1	ASSTDRDYNEQF
TRBV12-3/TRBV12-4	TRBJ2-3	ASSFFPSTDTQY
TRBV10-3	TRBJ2-2	AVGNTGELF
TRBV30	TRBJ2-7	AWSDGGTYEQY
TRBV12-3/TRBV12-4	TRBJ2-2	ASSLVGQRNTGELF
TRBV7-9	TRBJ2-7	ASSPSAYEQY
TRBV12-3/TRBV12-4	TRBJ1-5	ASSLGAFNQPQH
TRBV20-1	TRBJ2-5	SAMPGGGQETQY
TRBV18	TRBJ2-3	ASSPAGHTQY
TRBV7-2	TRBJ2-5	ADGPRGQETQY
TRBV7-9	TRBJ1-1	ASSLPKGIAF
TRBV11-3	TRBJ2-1	ASSSRALNEQF
TRBV11-3	TRBJ2-2	ASSPQTGTGGPGELF
TRBV6-2/TRBV6-3	TRBJ1-2	ASSYTGYGYT
TRBV11-3	TRBJ2-3	ASSLGDRAVDTQY
TRBV29-1	TRBJ2-4	SVELPDSKNIQY
TRBV12-3/TRBV12-4	TRBJ2-1	ASSLLAGQF
TRBV20-1	TRBJ1-5	SASQDSNQPQH
TRBV3-1	TRBJ2-7	ASSLSSGRGTYEQY